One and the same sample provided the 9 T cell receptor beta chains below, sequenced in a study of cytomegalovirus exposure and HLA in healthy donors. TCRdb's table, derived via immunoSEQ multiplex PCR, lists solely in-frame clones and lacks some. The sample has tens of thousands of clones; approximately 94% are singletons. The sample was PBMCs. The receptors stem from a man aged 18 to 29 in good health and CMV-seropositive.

CDR3 nucleotide sequence: TGTGCCAGCAGTTCGCCGCCGCAGGGGAAAAGGAATGAAAAACTGTTTTTT. This gives the protein CASSSPPQGKRNEKLFF. The chain uses TRBV28 and TRBJ1-4; weak D call: TRBD1 (6 bases). Germline V gene data show CDR1 as MDHEN and CDR2 as SYDVKM. Trimming shortened V by 4 bases and J by 5 bases, and 20 bases separated the two germline ends. CDR3 length: 17 residues.

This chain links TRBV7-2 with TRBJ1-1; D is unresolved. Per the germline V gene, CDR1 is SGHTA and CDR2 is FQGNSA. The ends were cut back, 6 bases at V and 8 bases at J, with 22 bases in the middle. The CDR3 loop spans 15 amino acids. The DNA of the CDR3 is TGTGCCAGCAGGATAACGGGGAGTTTGAACCGAGAAGCTTTCTTT. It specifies CASRITGSLNREAFF.

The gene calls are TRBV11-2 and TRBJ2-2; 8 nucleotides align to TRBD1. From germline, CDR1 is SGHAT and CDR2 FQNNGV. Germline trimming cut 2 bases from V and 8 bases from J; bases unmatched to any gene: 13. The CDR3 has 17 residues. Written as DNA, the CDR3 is TGTGCCAGCAGCTTATTAACTTGGACAGGGTCGGTGGGGGAGCTGTTTTTT. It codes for CASSLLTWTGSVGELFF.

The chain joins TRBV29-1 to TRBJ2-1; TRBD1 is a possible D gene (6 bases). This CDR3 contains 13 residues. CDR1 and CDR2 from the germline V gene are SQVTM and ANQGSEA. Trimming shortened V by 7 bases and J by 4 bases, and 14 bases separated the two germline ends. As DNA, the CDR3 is TGCAGCGCCTCCCCGGACAGATACAATGAGCAGTTCTTC. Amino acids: CSASPDRYNEQFF.

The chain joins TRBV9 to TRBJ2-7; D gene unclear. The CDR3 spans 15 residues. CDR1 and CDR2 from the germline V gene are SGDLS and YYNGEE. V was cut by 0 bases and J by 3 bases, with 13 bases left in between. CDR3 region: CASSVDTGSGYEQYF. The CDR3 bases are TGTGCCAGCAGCGTAGACACCGGGTCGGGCTACGAGCAGTACTTC.

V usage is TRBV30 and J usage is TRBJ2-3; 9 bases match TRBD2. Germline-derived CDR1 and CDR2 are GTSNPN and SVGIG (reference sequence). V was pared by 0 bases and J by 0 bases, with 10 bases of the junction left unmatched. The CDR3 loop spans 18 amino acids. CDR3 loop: CAWSVVPIAGESTDTQYF. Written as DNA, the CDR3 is TGTGCCTGGAGTGTGGTTCCTATAGCGGGAGAGAGCACAGATACGCAGTATTTT.

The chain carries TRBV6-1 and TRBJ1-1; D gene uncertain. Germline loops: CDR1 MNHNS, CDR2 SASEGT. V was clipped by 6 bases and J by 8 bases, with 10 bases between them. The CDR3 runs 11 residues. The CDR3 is CASRGGREAFF. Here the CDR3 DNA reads TGTGCCAGCAGAGGAGGGAGGGAAGCTTTCTTT.

CDR3 DNA: TGTGCCGGAGGGACCGGCAGGGGGACTGGAAACACCATATATTTT. Its translation: CAGGTGRGTGNTIYF. V gene TRBV6-7 combines with J gene TRBJ1-3; 7 nucleotides match TRBD1. TRBV6-7 is given ORF status, its function remaining uncertain. Trimming at V came to 11 bases and at J to 2 bases, leaving 12 bases not matched to a gene. The CDR3 extends over 15 amino acids.

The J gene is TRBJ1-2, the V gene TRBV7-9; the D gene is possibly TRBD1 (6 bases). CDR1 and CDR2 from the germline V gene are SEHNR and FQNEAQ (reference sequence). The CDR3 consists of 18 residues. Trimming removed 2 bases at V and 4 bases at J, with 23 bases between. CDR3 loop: CASSLPLPLTGPGYGYTF. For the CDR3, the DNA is TGTGCCAGCAGCTTACCTCTACCCCTTACAGGGCCTGGCTATGGCTACACCTTC.